This T cell receptor (beta chain) was obtained from a study of cytomegalovirus exposure and HLA in healthy donors. Primers: 60 Vbeta forward and 13 Jbeta reverse. Some clones are missing from TCRdb's copy, which holds only in-frame ones; the method was immunoSEQ multiplex PCR. The sample has 100,000 to 120,000 clones; around 66% are singletons. The sequenced sample consisted of PBMCs. This sequence originates from a man younger than 30 in good health and CMV-seropositive.

The DNA of the CDR3 is TGCAGTGCTAGAGCCGACACTGAAGCTTTCTTT. Translated: CSARADTEAFF. The chain combines TRBV20-1 with TRBJ1-1; D not certain. This CDR3 is 11 amino acids long. The germline gives CDR1 DFQATT, CDR2 SNEGSKA (reference sequence). V dropped 1 base and J dropped 3 bases, with 3 bases sitting between them.